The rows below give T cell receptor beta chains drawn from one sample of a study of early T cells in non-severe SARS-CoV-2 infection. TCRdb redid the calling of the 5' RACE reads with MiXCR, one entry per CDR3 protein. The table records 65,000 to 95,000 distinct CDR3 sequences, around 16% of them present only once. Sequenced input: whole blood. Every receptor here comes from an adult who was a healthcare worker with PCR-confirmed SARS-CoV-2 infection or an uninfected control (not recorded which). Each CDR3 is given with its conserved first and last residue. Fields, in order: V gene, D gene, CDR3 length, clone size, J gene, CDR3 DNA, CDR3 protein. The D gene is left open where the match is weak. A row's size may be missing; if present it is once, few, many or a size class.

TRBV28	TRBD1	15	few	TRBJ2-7	TGTGCCAGCAGTTTAAGGGGACAGGGGGCCAACGAGCAGTACTTC	CASSLRGQGANEQYF
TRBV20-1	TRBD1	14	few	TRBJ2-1	TGCAGTGCTAGAGGGGACAGGGGGCCCAATGAGCAGTTCTTC	CSARGDRGPNEQFF
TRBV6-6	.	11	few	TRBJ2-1	TGTGCCAGCAGTCCCGGGGGGCCGGTTTTCTTC	CASSPGGPVFF
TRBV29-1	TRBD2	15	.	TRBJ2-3	TGCAGCGTAGACGGACTAGCGGGAGCATCAGATACGCAGTATTTT	CSVDGLAGASDTQYF
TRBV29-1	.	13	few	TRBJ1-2	TGCAGCGTTTCAGCGGGATCTAACTATGGCTACACCTTC	CSVSAGSNYGYTF
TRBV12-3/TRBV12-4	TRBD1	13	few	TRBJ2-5	TGTGCCAGCAGGATCAGGGGGCAGGAGACCCAGTACTTC	CASRIRGQETQYF
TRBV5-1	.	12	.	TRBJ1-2	TGCGCCAGCAGCGTAAGGGGCGTTGGCTACACCTTC	CASSVRGVGYTF
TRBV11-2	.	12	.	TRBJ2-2	TGTGCCAGCAGCCACCTCACCGGGGAGCTGTTTTTT	CASSHLTGELFF
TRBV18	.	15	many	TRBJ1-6	TGTGCCAGCTCACCACCAGGGACCACCTATTCACCCCTCCACTTT	CASSPPGTTYSPLHF
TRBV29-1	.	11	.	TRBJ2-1	TGCAGCGTTGATTCGGGCGGTGAGCAGTTCTTC	CSVDSGGEQFF
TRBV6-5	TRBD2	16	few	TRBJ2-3	TGTGCCAGCAGTCACTTACTAGCGGGAGGCGGCGATACGCAGTATTTT	CASSHLLAGGGDTQYF
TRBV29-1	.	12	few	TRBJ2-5	TGCAGCGTTGGACAGACCCATGAGACCCAGTACTTC	CSVGQTHETQYF
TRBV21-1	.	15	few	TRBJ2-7	TGTGCCAGCAGCAAAGAATGGACACGGCCTTACGAGCAGTACTTC	CASSKEWTRPYEQYF
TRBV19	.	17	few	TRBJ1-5	TGTGCCAGTAGTCGGCGTCAGGGCCTAGGGAGCAATCAGCCCCAGCATTTT	CASSRRQGLGSNQPQHF
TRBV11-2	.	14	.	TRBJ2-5	TGTGCCAGCAGCTCCCGGGAGTCCCAAGAGACCCAGTACTTC	CASSSRESQETQYF
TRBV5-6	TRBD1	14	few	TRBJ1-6	TGTGCCAGCAGCTTGGACAGGGGAAATTCACCCCTCCACTTT	CASSLDRGNSPLHF
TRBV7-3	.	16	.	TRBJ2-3	TGTGCCAGCAGCTCAAGGGGCGGGGAGACGTCAGATACGCAGTATTTT	CASSSRGGETSDTQYF